These 3 T cell receptor beta chains originate from one sample sequenced in a study of breast tumors, draining lymph nodes, adjacent tissues (dated by TCRdb to 2016 to 2018). Library method: multiplex PCR. This sample was sequenced with an Illumina HiSeq 2000. The public sequencing data were trimmed at Q25 with fastp and processed into clonotypes with MiXCR by TCRdb, which kept only in-frame beta chains. Rows are combined by CDR3 protein, so each entry shows the most common genes and DNA. Present in this sample are roughly 23,000 distinct CDR3 sequences, about 70% of which were seen just once. The leading ten clones occupy roughly 21% of the sample. The sample comprised tumor-adjacent breast tissue. The origin of the receptors is a female donor with breast cancer. Some clones in this sample may be carry-over from other donors' samples.

The V and J genes are TRBV11-1 and TRBJ2-3; D gene uncertain. In germline, CDR1 is SGHAT, CDR2 FQDESV (reference sequence). The CDR3 spans 14 residues. V gave up 1 base and J gave up 1 base, with 6 bases separating them. CDR3 sequence: CASSLVAGTDTQYF. The CDR3 bases are TGTGCCAGCAGCTTAGTCGCGGGCACAGATACGCAGTATTTT.

This clonotype was seen many times. This rearrangement joins TRBV4-3 to TRBJ2-7; possibly TRBD1 for D (6 bases). Germline lookup yields CDR1 LGHNA and CDR2 YSLEER. The CDR3 contains 16 residues. The germline V and J ends were trimmed by 1 base and 0 bases, with 13 bases remaining between them. The chain's CDR3 is CASSQGGLGPSYEQYF. In DNA, the CDR3 is TGCGCCAGCAGCCAAGGGGGGCTGGGGCCCTCCTACGAGCAGTACTTC.

This clonotype was recorded at least ten times. The chain couples TRBV3-2 to TRBJ2-5; the table assigns TRBD1, which was not confirmed against the DNA. TRBV3-2 is tagged as a pseudogene. The CDR3 is made up of 16 amino acids. CDR3: CASSQESAHGGETQYF. CDR3 nucleotides: TGTGCCAGCAGCCAAGAAAGCGCCCATGGGGGGGAGACCCAGTACTTC.